Listed here is a single T cell receptor (beta chain). What antigen it recognizes has not been identified. No qualities accompany the bases; no much larger clone lies one base away. The sample contains more than one DNA sequence encoding this CDR3. The source of the sample is a study of blood T cell repertoires in COVID-19 (dated by TCRdb to about 2020). With respect to the entire study: Samples covering the acute and convalescent phases of COVID-19 were provided by collaborators in the United States, Italy and Spain. The sample metadata nearly always contained a de-identified subject ID, COVID-19 status, age in years and sex. The samples were drawn from two sources: the first 160 participants of the ongoing ImmuneRACE study, and fewer than 1,500 subjects contributed by 6 global collaborators. Deeply sampled blood TCRbeta repertoires from subjects exposed to, actively infected with, or recovered from COVID-19 were included in the dataset. Where HLA class I and class II types were available, the types were taken from metadata supplied by the sample provider, not from assay-based typing. A freely available public database, intended as a resource for researchers studying the immune response to SARS-CoV-2, is where the repertoires were released. The prospective study material was composed of cDNA or gDNA derived from T cells, B-cell-depleted T cells, or PBMCs. Summary of the overall study and its limitations: How much clinical and demographic metadata was included differed by source and by participant, and the metadata was provided uncurated.

The germline V gene (reference sequence) yields SGHKS for CDR1 and YYEKEE for CDR2. Between the V and J ends, shortened by 0 bases and 5 bases respectively, the junction contains 11 bases. The CDR3 holds 14 amino acids from the cysteine to the phenylalanine. Only the CDR3 part of the read is kept: 42 bases, read in frame from the first base. Each collaborating institution followed its own protocols to collect whole blood in K2EDTA tubes. For TCRbeta analysis, collaborators shipped samples in one of three forms: frozen whole blood, isolated PBMCs, or DNA extracted from either of those sample types. TCRbeta CDR3 regions were amplified from genomic DNA by means of the immunoSEQ Assay, a bias-controlled multiplex PCR. On the authors' methods: Within the assay, amplification of reference gene primers was used to estimate how many nucleated cells each sample contained. To quantify the absolute abundance of each unique TCRbeta CDR3 rearrangement, sequence reads were collapsed and filtered. Productive Simpson clonality was computed per sample as the square root of Simpson's diversity index over productive rearrangements. TCRdb limited this immuneACCESS table to in-frame rearrangements with V and J called. A share of clones is missing; checked studies link under half to unresolved V genes, and the rest is unexplained. V and J calls plus clone size are reproduced from that table; the DNA served to infer D and trimming. Recorded for this sample are about 80,000 clones; over 75% of them occurred a single time. Roughly 12% of the sample is taken by the ten largest.

The sample comprised peripheral blood. This sequence originates from a man aged 80 or over with acute or convalescent COVID-19. This chain is built from TRBV5-5 and TRBJ1-1; 5 matching bases give a weak D call of TRBD1. The bases are TGTGCCAGCAGCTTGGTGGGGCGGGGGACTGAAGCTTTCTTT. It is translated as CASSLVGRGTEAFF. The CDR3 plus the reference TRBV5-5 and TRBJ1-1 genes for the other parts give the full variable domain: DAGVTQSPTHLIKTRGQQVTLRCSPISGHKSVSWYQQVLGQGPQFIFQYYEKEERGRGNFPDRFSARQFPNYSSELNVNALLLGDSALYLCASSLVGRGTEAFFGQGTRLTVV.